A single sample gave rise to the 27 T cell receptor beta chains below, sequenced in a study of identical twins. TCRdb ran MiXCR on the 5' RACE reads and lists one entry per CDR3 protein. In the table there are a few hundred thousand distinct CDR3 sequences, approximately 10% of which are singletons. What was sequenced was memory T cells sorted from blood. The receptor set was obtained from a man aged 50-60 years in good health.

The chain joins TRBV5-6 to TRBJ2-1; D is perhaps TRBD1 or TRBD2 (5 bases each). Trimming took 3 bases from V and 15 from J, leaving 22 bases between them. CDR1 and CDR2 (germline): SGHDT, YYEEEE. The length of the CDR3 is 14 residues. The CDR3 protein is CASSSLGPTIAPFF. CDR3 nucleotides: TGTGCCAGCAGCTCGTTGGGACCGACTATAGCACCGTTCTTC.

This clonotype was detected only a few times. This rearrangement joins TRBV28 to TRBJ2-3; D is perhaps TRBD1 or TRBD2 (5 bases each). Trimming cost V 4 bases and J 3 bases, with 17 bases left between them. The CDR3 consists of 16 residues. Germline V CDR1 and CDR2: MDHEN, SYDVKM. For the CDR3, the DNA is TGTGCCAGCAGTTCTCCAGGGAGCAAGGTAACAGATACGCAGTATTTT. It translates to CASSSPGSKVTDTQYF.

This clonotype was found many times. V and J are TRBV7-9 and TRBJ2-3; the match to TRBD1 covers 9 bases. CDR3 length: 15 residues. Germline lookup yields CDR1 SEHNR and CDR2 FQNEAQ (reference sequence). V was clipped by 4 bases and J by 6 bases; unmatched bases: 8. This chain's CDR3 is CASSSNRGRLDTQYF. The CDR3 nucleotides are TGTGCCAGCAGCTCCAACAGGGGGCGCTTGGATACGCAGTATTTT.

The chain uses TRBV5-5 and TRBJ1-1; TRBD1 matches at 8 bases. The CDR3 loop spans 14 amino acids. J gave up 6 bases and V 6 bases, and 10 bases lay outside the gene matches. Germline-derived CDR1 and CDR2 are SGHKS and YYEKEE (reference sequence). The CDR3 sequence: CASIKNRGSAEAFF. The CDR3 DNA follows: TGTGCCAGCATCAAAAACAGGGGGTCGGCTGAAGCTTTCTTT. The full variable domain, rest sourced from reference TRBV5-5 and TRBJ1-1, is DAGVTQSPTHLIKTRGQQVTLRCSPISGHKSVSWYQQVLGQGPQFIFQYYEKEERGRGNFPDRFSARQFPNYSSELNVNALLLGDSALYLCASIKNRGSAEAFFGQGTRLTVV.

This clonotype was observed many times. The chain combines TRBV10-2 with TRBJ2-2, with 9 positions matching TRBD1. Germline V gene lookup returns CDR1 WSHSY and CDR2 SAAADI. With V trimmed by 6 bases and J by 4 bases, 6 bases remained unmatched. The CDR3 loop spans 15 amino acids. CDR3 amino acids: CASRQGARGTGELFF. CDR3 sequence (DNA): TGCGCCAGCAGACAGGGGGCGCGGGGCACCGGGGAGCTGTTTTTT.

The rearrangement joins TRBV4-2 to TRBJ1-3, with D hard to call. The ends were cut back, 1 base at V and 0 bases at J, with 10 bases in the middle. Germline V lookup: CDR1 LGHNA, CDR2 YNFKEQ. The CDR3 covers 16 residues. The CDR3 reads CASSQGIPSSGNTIYF. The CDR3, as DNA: TGTGCCAGCAGCCAAGGAATCCCCTCCTCTGGAAACACCATATATTTT.

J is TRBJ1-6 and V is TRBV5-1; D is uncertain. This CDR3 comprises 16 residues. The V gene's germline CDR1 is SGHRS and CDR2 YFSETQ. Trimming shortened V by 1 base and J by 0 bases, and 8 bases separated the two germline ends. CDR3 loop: CASSLLRASYNSPLHF. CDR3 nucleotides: TGCGCCAGCAGCTTGTTGAGGGCCTCCTATAATTCACCCCTCCACTTT.

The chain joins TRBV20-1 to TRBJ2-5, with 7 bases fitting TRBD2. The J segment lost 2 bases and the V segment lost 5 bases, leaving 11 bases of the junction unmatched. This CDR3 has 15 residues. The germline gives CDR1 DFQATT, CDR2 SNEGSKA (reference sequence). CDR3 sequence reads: CSALTYGGTQETQYF. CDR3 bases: TGCAGTGCTCTTACTTACGGGGGGACGCAAGAGACCCAGTACTTC.

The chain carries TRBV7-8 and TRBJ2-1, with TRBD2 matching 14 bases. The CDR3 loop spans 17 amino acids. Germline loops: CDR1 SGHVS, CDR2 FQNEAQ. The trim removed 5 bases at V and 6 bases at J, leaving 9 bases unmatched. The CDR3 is CASSKTGTSGRSNEQFF. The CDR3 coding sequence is TGTGCCAGCAGCAAAACCGGGACTAGCGGGAGAAGCAATGAGCAGTTCTTC.

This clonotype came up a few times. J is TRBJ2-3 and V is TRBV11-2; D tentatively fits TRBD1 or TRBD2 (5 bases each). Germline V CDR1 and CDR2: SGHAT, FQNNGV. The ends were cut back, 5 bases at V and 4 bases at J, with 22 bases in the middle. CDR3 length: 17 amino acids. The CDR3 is CASSPPAGPGQADTQYF. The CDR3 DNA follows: TGTGCCAGCAGCCCTCCTGCCGGTCCGGGGCAGGCAGATACGCAGTATTTT.

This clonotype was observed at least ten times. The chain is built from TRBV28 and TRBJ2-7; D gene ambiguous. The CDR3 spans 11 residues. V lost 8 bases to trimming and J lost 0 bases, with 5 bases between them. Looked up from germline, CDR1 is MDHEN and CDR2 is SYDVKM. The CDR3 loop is CASGISYEQYF. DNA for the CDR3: TGTGCCAGCGGGATCTCCTACGAGCAGTACTTC. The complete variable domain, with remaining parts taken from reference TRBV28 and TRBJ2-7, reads DVKVTQSSRYLVKRTGEKVFLECVQDMDHENMFWYRQDPGLGLRLIYFSYDVKMKEKGDIPEGYSVSREKKERFSLILESASTNQTSMYLCASGISYEQYFGPGTRLTVT.

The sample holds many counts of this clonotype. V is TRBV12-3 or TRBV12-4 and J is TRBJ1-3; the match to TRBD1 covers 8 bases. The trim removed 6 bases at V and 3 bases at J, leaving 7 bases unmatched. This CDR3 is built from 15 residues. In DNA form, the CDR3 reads TGTGCCAGCAGCGTTGACAGGGGAAGTGGAAACACCATATATTTT. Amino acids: CASSVDRGSGNTIYF.

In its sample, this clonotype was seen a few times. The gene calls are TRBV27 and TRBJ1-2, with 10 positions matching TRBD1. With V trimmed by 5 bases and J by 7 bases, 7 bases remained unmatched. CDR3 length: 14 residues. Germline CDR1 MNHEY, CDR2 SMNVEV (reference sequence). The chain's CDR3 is CASSALGDRGGYTF. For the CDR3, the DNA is TGTGCCAGCAGTGCATTAGGGGACAGGGGTGGCTACACCTTC.

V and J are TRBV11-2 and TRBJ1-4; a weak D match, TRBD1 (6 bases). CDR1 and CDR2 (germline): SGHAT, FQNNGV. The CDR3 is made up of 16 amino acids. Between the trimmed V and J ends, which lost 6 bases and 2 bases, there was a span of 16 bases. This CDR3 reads CASRRLGGRTNEKLFF. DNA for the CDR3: TGTGCCAGCAGGCGACTAGGGGGTAGGACTAATGAAAAACTGTTTTTT.

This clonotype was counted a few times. CDR3 DNA: TGTGCCAGTAGTCCGACAGGGAACCCGAAGCATCAGCCCCAGCATTTT. As protein: CASSPTGNPKHQPQHF. The chain has TRBV19 and TRBJ1-5; 7 bases align to TRBD1. This CDR3 is 16 amino acids long. With 5 bases clipped from V and 5 bases from J, the junction kept 12 bases outside the gene matches. Germline CDR1 reads LNHDA; CDR2 reads SQIVND (reference sequence).

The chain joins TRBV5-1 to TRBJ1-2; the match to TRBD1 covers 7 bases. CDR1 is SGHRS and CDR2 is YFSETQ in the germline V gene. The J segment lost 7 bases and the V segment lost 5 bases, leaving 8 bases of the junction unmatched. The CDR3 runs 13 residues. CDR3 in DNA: TGCGCCAGCAGGGCCGAGACAGGGTCTGGCTACACCTTC. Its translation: CASRAETGSGYTF.

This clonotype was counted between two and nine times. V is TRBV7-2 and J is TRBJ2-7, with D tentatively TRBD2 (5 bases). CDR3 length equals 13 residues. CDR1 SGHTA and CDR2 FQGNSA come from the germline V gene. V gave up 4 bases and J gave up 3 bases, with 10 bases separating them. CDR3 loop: CASSSPSFYEQYF. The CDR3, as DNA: TGTGCCAGCAGCTCCCCTAGCTTCTACGAGCAGTACTTC.

The DNA of the CDR3 is TGTGCCAGCAGTAAGACCGGGACGTGGAGCTCCTACAATGAGCAGTTCTTC. This encodes CASSKTGTWSSYNEQFF. This rearrangement joins TRBV25-1 to TRBJ2-1; D tentatively reads TRBD1 or TRBD2 (5 bases each). The CDR3 loop spans 17 amino acids. With 5 bases removed from V and 0 bases from J, the gap between germline ends came to 17 bases. Per the germline V gene, CDR1 is MGHDK and CDR2 is SYGVNS.

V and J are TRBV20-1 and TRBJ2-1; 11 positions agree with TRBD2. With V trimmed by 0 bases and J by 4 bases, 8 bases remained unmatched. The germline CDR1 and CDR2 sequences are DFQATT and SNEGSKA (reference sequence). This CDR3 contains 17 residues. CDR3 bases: TGCAGTGCTAGAGACCCTAGCGGGGGGCAAAGTTACAATGAGCAGTTCTTC. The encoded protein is CSARDPSGGQSYNEQFF.

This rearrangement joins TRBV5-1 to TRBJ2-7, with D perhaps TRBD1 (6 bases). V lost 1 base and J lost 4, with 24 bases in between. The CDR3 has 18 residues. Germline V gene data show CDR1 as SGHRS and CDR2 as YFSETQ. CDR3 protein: CASSLSPSYRAVAYEQYF. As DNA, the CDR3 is TGCGCCAGCAGCTTGTCTCCATCGTACAGGGCGGTCGCGTACGAGCAGTACTTC.

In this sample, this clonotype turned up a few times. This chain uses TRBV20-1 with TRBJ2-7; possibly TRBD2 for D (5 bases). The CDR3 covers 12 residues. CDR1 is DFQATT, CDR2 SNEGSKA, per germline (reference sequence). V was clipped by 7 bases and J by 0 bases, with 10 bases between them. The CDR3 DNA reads TGCAGTGGGCGGGCGAGCTCCTACGAGCAGTACTTC. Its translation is CSGRASSYEQYF.

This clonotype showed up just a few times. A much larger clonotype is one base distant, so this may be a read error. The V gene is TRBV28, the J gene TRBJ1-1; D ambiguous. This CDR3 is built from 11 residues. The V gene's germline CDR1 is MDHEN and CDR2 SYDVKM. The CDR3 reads CASTTNPEAFF. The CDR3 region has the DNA TGTGCCAGCACAACGAACCCTGAAGCTTTCTTT. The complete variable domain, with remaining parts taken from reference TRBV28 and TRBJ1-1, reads DVKVTQSSRYLVKRTGEKVFLECVQDMDHENMFWYRQDPGLGLRLIYFSYDVKMKEKGDIPEGYSVSREKKERFSLILESASTNQTSMYLCASTTNPEAFFGQGTRLTVV.

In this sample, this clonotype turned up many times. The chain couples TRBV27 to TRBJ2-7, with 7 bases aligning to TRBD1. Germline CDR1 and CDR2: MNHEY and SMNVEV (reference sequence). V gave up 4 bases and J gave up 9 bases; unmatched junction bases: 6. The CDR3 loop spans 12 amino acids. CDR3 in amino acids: CASSYTGARQYF. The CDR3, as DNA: TGTGCCAGCAGTTACACAGGGGCAAGGCAGTACTTC.

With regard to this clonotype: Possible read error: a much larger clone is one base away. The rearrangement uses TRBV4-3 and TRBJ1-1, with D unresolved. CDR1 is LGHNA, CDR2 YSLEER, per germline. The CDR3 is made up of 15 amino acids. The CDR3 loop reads CVSSQEQSSYTEAFF. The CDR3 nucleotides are TGCGTCAGCAGCCAAGAACAATCGTCCTACACTGAAGCTTTCTTT.

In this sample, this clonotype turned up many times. DNA for the CDR3: TGCAGCGTCGATCGCAACTCTTGGGGCTACACCTTC. Amino acids: CSVDRNSWGYTF. The gene calls are TRBV29-1 and TRBJ1-2; D gene uncertain. Germline values: CDR1 SQVTM, CDR2 ANQGSEA. The CDR3 is 12 residues long. Trimming removed 6 bases at V and 8 bases at J, with 16 bases between.

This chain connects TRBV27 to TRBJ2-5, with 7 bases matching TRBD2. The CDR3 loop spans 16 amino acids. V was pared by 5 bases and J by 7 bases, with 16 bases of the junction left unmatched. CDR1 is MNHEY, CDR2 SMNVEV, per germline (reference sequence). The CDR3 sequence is CASSPRLASTRVTQYF. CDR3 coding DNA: TGTGCCAGCAGTCCCAGACTAGCATCAACGAGGGTGACCCAGTACTTC.

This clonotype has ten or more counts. The CDR3 loop reads CSATGTSGSFGEQFF. The CDR3 DNA sequence: TGCAGTGCTACGGGGACTAGCGGGAGTTTTGGTGAGCAGTTCTTC. The V call is TRBV20-1, the J call TRBJ2-1, with 14 bases that match TRBD2. This CDR3 contains 15 residues. Looked up from germline, CDR1 is DFQATT and CDR2 is SNEGSKA (reference sequence). Trimming took 4 bases from V and 9 from J; bases not matched to a gene: 8.